What follows are 8 T cell receptor beta chains derived from one specimen sequenced in a study of blood T cell repertoires in COVID-19 (dated by TCRdb to between 2020 and 2021). Libraries came from the immunoSEQ multiplex PCR assay. As stored in TCRdb, this immuneACCESS dataset retains in-frame rearrangements with V and J assigned. A fraction of the clones does not appear; measured against another copy, unresolved V genes explain less than half of the discrepancy, and the remainder lacks a known reason. The sample table shows 120,000 or so clones, and more than 75% are seen once. The biggest ten clones account for approximately 3.5% of the sample. Sequencing was performed on peripheral blood. Receptors originate from a woman between 50 and 59 years old with acute or convalescent COVID-19.

The chain employs TRBV5-6 and TRBJ2-1, with TRBD1 matching 10 bases. Germline CDR1 and CDR2: SGHDT and YYEEEE. This CDR3 is built from 15 residues. Unmatched junction bases numbered 9, after V lost 4 bases and J lost 8 bases. The CDR3 loop reads CASSRTPGTGDEQFF. For the CDR3, the DNA is TGTGCCAGCAGCCGAACCCCCGGGACAGGGGATGAGCAGTTCTTC.

This chain links TRBV29-1 with TRBJ1-2, with a possible D match to TRBD1 (5 bases). Per the germline V gene, CDR1 is SQVTM and CDR2 is ANQGSEA. V lost 1 base and J 7 bases, leaving 16 bases between the germline ends. The CDR3 is made up of 14 amino acids. The CDR3 sequence: CSVEGIGEVGGYTF. The DNA for the CDR3 is TGCAGCGTTGAAGGGATAGGGGAAGTGGGTGGCTACACCTTC.

The genes are TRBV24-1 and TRBJ1-1; the D gene is possibly TRBD1 (6 bases). The V end was cut by 1 base, the J end by 0 bases, with 11 bases between. The CDR3 totals 16 residues. In germline, CDR1 is KGHDR, CDR2 SFDVKD. The CDR3 is CATSDFRGQMNTEAFF. The DNA for the CDR3 is TGTGCCACCAGTGATTTCCGGGGACAAATGAACACTGAAGCTTTCTTT.

V and J are TRBV3-1 (or the pseudogene TRBV3-2) and TRBJ2-1, with D possibly matching TRBD1 (6 bases). The CDR3 extends over 12 amino acids. Per germline, CDR1 LGHDT and CDR2 YNNKEL (reference sequence). Between the trimmed V and J ends, which lost 4 bases and 9 bases, there was a span of 10 bases. This CDR3 reads CASSPLGGEQFF. The CDR3 DNA follows: TGTGCCAGCAGCCCTTTAGGGGGTGAGCAGTTCTTC.

This rearrangement joins TRBV5-5 to TRBJ1-2; D remains unclear. Germline lookup yields CDR1 SGHKS and CDR2 YYEKEE (reference sequence). The CDR3 length is 14 residues. V was cut by 1 base and J by 6 bases, with 13 bases left in between. CDR3 protein: CASSLQREWDGYTF. The CDR3, as DNA: TGTGCCAGCAGCTTGCAAAGGGAGTGGGATGGCTACACCTTC.

The rearrangement uses TRBV5-1 and TRBJ1-3; 8 bases are a match to TRBD1. J gave up 0 bases and V 3 bases, and 2 bases lay outside the gene matches. This CDR3 is built from 15 residues. Germline V CDR1 and CDR2: SGHRS, YFSETQ. The CDR3 here is CASSYGQGSGNTIYF. CDR3 nucleotides: TGCGCCAGCAGCTACGGACAGGGCTCTGGAAACACCATATATTTT.

CDR3 bases: TGCGCCAGCAGTCAATCCCACAGGGGATGGCCCTACAATGAGCAGTTCTTC. This codes for CASSQSHRGWPYNEQFF. The chain joins TRBV23-1 to TRBJ2-1; 7 bases map to TRBD1. TRBV23-1 is placed among ORFs of uncertain function. This CDR3 contains 17 residues. Trimming cost V 0 bases and J 2 bases; bases outside gene matches: 7.

The V call is TRBV5-1, the J call TRBJ2-7; 8 positions agree with TRBD1. Germline V gene data show CDR1 as SGHRS and CDR2 as YFSETQ. This CDR3 region has 16 residues. The V and J ends lost 4 bases and 6 bases, in that order; junction bases with no gene match: 15. In DNA form, the CDR3 reads TGCGCCAGCAGCCCGTCGGTGGGACAGGTATATGGCGAGCAGTACTTC. Amino acid sequence: CASSPSVGQVYGEQYF. Variable domain in full (rest from reference TRBV5-1 and TRBJ2-7): KAGVTQTPRYLIKTRGQQVTLSCSPISGHRSVSWYQQTPGQGLQFLFEYFSETQRNKGNFPGRFSGRQFSNSRSEMNVSTLELGDSALYLCASSPSVGQVYGEQYFGPGTRLTVT.